The subject of this entry is one TCR beta chain. Its specificity is not known. The germline V gene encodes CDR1 DFQATT and CDR2 SNEGSKA (reference sequence). The CDR3 totals 15 residues. Trimming removed 3 bases from V and 0 bases from J; junction bases left unmatched: 4. From blood CD8+ and CD4+ T cells, TCR beta sequences were generated. This sample was included in a study of CD8 T cells in Susac syndrome. General study results and limits: The study conceded that its TCR sequencing and HLA analysis involved relatively few individuals. Susac-specific public clones numbered about 16 in total CD8+ repertoires (and 5 or 6 in CD8+ TEMRA repertoires).

Reverse transcription of 0.5 to 1 ug RNA was carried out with random hexamers. Multiplex immunoSEQ PCR targeted 54 Vbeta and 13 Jbeta TCR beta segments. TCRdb processed the immunoSEQ multiplex PCR reads anew with MiXCR; each CDR3 protein has one entry. This table holds 65,000 to 100,000 distinct CDR3 sequences, 95% to 97% found once. The specimen sequenced was CD8+ T cells from PBMCs. The clonotype originates from a human donor with Susac syndrome. The J gene is TRBJ2-2, the V gene TRBV20-1; 7 bases match TRBD2. The CDR3 DNA reads TGCAGTGCTAGCTGGCTAGCGGCGAACACCGGGGAGCTGTTTTTT. Amino acid sequence: CSASWLAANTGELFF.